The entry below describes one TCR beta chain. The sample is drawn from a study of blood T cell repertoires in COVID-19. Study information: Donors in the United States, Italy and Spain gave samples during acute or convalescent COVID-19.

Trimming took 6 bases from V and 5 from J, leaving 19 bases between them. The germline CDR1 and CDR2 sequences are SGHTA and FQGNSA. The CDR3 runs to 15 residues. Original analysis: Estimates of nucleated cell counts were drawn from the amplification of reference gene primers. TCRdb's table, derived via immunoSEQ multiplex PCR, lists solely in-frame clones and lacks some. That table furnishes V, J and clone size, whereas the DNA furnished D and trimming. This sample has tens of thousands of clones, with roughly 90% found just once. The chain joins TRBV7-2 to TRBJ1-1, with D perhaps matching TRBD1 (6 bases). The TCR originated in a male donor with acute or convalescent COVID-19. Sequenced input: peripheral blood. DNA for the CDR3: TGTGCCAGCAGTGCGAGCCCAGGGGAAGGTACTGAAGCTTTCTTT. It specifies CASSASPGEGTEAFF.